One sample yielded the 29 T cell receptor beta chains listed below, sequenced in a study of PD-L1 blockade in urothelial cancer. TCRdb keeps only in-frame clones here, not all; method: immunoSEQ multiplex PCR. The sample comprises 30,000 to 40,000 clones, more than 80% of which are singletons, and around 8.3% rests with the top ten. The sequences come from PBMCs, collected around atezolizumab (anti-PD-L1) treatment. The receptors come from a man between 65 and 85 years old with urothelial cancer.

CDR3 region: CASTGALGLAGGKNIQYF. The DNA of the CDR3 is TGTGCCAGCACCGGGGCCCTCGGACTAGCGGGAGGCAAAAACATTCAGTACTTC. V gene TRBV11-2 combines with J gene TRBJ2-4; 14 bases are a match to TRBD2. V dropped 7 bases and J dropped 3; count of bases not matched to a gene: 11. CDR1 and CDR2 (germline): SGHAT, FQNNGV. The CDR3 consists of 18 residues.

The chain couples TRBV28 to TRBJ1-2, with 10 nucleotides matching TRBD1. The germline V gene has CDR1 MDHEN and CDR2 SYDVKM. The ends lost 5 bases at V and 4 bases at J; junction bases unmatched: 4. This CDR3 is 14 amino acids long. The CDR3: CASSGQGVGYGYTF. The CDR3 nucleotides are TGTGCCAGCAGTGGACAGGGGGTAGGCTATGGCTACACCTTC.

The V and J genes are TRBV4-1 and TRBJ2-3; TRBD1 might be the D (6 bases). The CDR3 spans 15 residues. In germline, CDR1 is MGHRA, CDR2 YSYEKL. V shed 6 bases and J shed 0 bases, with 13 bases lying between them. The CDR3 sequence is CASSFRGRSTDTQYF. CDR3 coding DNA: TGCGCCAGCAGTTTCAGGGGAAGGAGCACAGATACGCAGTATTTT.

The count of this clone is one. V and J are TRBV5-6 and TRBJ2-1, with D possibly matching TRBD2 (6 bases). The CDR3 sequence is 16 residues long. V dropped 4 bases and J dropped 6 bases, with 20 bases sitting between them. Germline V lookup: CDR1 SGHDT, CDR2 YYEEEE. The CDR3 DNA reads as TGTGCCAGCAGCCGTCGGACGGGAGTTTTACTCAATGAGCAGTTCTTC. This encodes CASSRRTGVLLNEQFF.

The chain carries TRBV12-5 and TRBJ1-4; no clear D gene. The germline CDR1 and CDR2 sequences are LGHNT and FRNRAP. Trimming pared 0 bases from V and 0 bases from J, leaving 14 bases between. The CDR3 is 18 residues long. The CDR3 nucleotides read TGTGCTAGTGGTTTGGTAAAAGGAGGACGACCAACTAATGAAAAACTGTTTTTT. Protein product: CASGLVKGGRPTNEKLFF. Full variable domain (remainder filled in from reference TRBV12-5 and TRBJ1-4): DARVTQTPRHKVTEMGQEVTMRCQPILGHNTVFWYRQTMMQGLELLAYFRNRAPLDDSGMPKDRFSAEMPDATLATLKIQPSEPRDSAVYFCASGLVKGGRPTNEKLFFGSGTQLSVL.

J is TRBJ1-3 and V is TRBV19; 7 bases agree with TRBD1. Germline CDR1 LNHDA, CDR2 SQIVND (reference sequence). Unmatched junction bases numbered 5, after V lost 7 bases and J lost 2 bases. This CDR3 spans 14 amino acids. CDR3 loop: CASKEGATGNTIYF. As DNA, the CDR3 is TGTGCCAGTAAGGAGGGGGCAACTGGAAACACCATATATTTT.

This clone was recorded only once. The gene calls are TRBV28 and TRBJ2-7; TRBD2 agrees at 8 bases. Germline CDR1 and CDR2: MDHEN and SYDVKM. This CDR3 comprises 13 residues. The junction had 4 bases not matched to a gene; V was cut back by 6 bases and J by 3 bases. The CDR3 DNA follows: TGTGCCAGCAGGGCCAGCGGGAGCTACGAGCAGTACTTC. This sequence encodes CASRASGSYEQYF.

The V and J genes are TRBV2 and TRBJ2-3; perhaps TRBD2 as D (6 bases). The V gene's germline CDR1 is SNHLY and CDR2 FYNNEI. The CDR3 is 15 residues long. V was cut by 6 bases and J by 4 bases, with 17 bases left in between. The CDR3 protein is CASSPRGGQADTQYF. The CDR3, as DNA: TGTGCCAGCAGCCCCCGGGGAGGCCAGGCAGATACGCAGTATTTT.

V gene TRBV19 combines with J gene TRBJ2-7; 10 bases fit TRBD1. CDR3 length: 16 residues. V was clipped by 5 bases and J by 3 bases; unmatched bases: 10. Per germline, CDR1 LNHDA and CDR2 SQIVND (reference sequence). The chain's CDR3 is CASSSRRQGAIYEQYF. The CDR3, as DNA: TGTGCCAGTAGTTCCCGCCGACAGGGGGCAATCTACGAGCAGTACTTC.

This sequence joins TRBV29-1 and TRBJ2-1; 12 nucleotides align to TRBD2. Trimming took 0 bases from V and 6 from J; bases not matched to a gene: 6. The V gene's germline CDR1 is SQVTM and CDR2 ANQGSEA. The CDR3 length is 16 residues. The CDR3 is CSVEDSSSGRANEQFF. The CDR3 DNA reads TGCAGCGTTGAAGATAGTTCTAGCGGGAGGGCCAATGAGCAGTTCTTC.

The V gene is TRBV5-4, the J gene TRBJ2-1; 8 bases fit TRBD2. The V gene's germline CDR1 is SGHNT and CDR2 YYREEE (reference sequence). CDR3 length equals 15 residues. J lost 3 bases, V lost 5 bases, and 7 bases had no gene match. The CDR3 sequence is CASSPALADYNEQFF. The CDR3, as DNA: TGTGCCAGCAGTCCTGCACTAGCGGACTACAATGAGCAGTTCTTC.

The CDR3 DNA reads as TGTGCCAGTAGTCCCGTTGGCGGGATTGTCAATGAGCAGTTCTTC. Amino acids: CASSPVGGIVNEQFF. The chain recombines TRBV19 with TRBJ2-1; possible D gene TRBD2, 6 bases. V was cut by 5 bases and J by 6 bases, with 17 bases left in between. The CDR3 totals 15 residues. Germline CDR1 LNHDA, CDR2 SQIVND (reference sequence).

The CDR3 loop reads CASTRTGGFKDYEQYF. In DNA form, the CDR3 reads TGTGCCAGCACCCGTACAGGGGGCTTCAAAGACTACGAGCAGTACTTC. The rearrangement links TRBV7-9 to TRBJ2-7; 9 nucleotides match TRBD1. The germline V gene has CDR1 SEHNR and CDR2 FQNEAQ (reference sequence). The CDR3 has 16 amino acids. The J segment lost 3 bases and the V segment lost 7 bases, leaving 13 bases of the junction unmatched.

The chain joins TRBV28 to TRBJ2-5; possible D gene TRBD2, 5 bases. Germline CDR1 and CDR2: MDHEN and SYDVKM. The V and J ends lost 1 base and 6 bases respectively, with 15 bases between them. The CDR3 length is 15 residues. The CDR3 reads CASSLFGERGQTQYF. CDR3 DNA: TGTGCCAGCAGTTTATTCGGGGAACGAGGTCAGACCCAGTACTTC.

This chain links TRBV6-1 with TRBJ2-2; 11 positions match TRBD2. V shed 2 bases and J 5 bases; nucleotides not matched to a gene: 4. The CDR3 loop spans 16 amino acids. Germline CDR1 reads MNHNS; CDR2 reads SASEGT. The CDR3 nucleotides are TGTGCCAGCAGTGAAAGGGCTAGCGGGAGGACCGGGGAGCTGTTTTTT. Translation gives CASSERASGRTGELFF.

V and J are TRBV7-3 and TRBJ2-7; TRBD2 agrees at 8 bases. The CDR3 loop spans 13 amino acids. The germline V gene encodes CDR1 SGHTA and CDR2 FQGTGA. Losses at the gene ends were 6 bases for V and 7 bases for J; bases not matched to a gene: 8. Written as DNA, the CDR3 is TGTGCCAGCAGTCGGGACTTAGCGGGAGAGCAGTACTTC. It translates to CASSRDLAGEQYF. The whole variable domain, filled in from reference TRBV7-3 and TRBJ2-7, reads GAGVSQTPSNKVTEKGKYVELRCDPISGHTALYWYRQSLGQGPEFLIYFQGTGAADDSGLPNDRFFAVRPEGSVSTLKIQRTERGDSAVYLCASSRDLAGEQYFGPGTRLTVT.

The chain recombines TRBV21-1 with TRBJ1-2; the table's D call TRBD1 went unverified against the DNA. TRBV21-1 is a pseudogene. The CDR3 loop spans 16 amino acids. The CDR3 nucleotides read TGTGCCAGCAGCAAAGCGCAACTAGACAGGACCTATGGCTACACCTTC. As protein: CASSKAQLDRTYGYTF.

The CDR3 reads CASNIIYEQYF. The CDR3 DNA is TGTGCCAGCAACATTATCTACGAGCAGTACTTC. V is TRBV2 and J is TRBJ2-7, with unresolved D. In germline, CDR1 is SNHLY, CDR2 FYNNEI. The CDR3 runs 11 residues. Trimming left V 7 bases short and J 3 bases short, with 7 bases between.

The chain couples TRBV7-9 to TRBJ2-3; no reliable D call. CDR1 is SEHNR and CDR2 is FQNEAQ in the germline V gene (reference sequence). CDR3 length: 14 amino acids. V was trimmed by 5 bases and J by 6 bases, leaving 15 bases between them. This CDR3 reads CASSLMSGVDTQYF. Written as DNA, the CDR3 is TGTGCCAGCAGCCTAATGTCCGGAGTGGATACGCAGTATTTT.

This chain connects TRBV25-1 to TRBJ2-5; 11 bases match TRBD2. The CDR3 length is 17 residues. Germline CDR1 reads MGHDK; CDR2 reads SYGVNS. The junction had 11 bases not matched to a gene; V was cut back by 5 bases and J by 3 bases. The CDR3: CASSPVPVLAGEETQYF. The DNA of the CDR3 is TGTGCCAGCAGTCCTGTCCCCGTACTAGCGGGAGAAGAGACCCAGTACTTC.

The chain carries TRBV7-9 and TRBJ2-3; 13 positions match TRBD2. The germline V gene has CDR1 SEHNR and CDR2 FQNEAQ (reference sequence). Trimming removed 4 bases from V and 3 bases from J; junction bases left unmatched: 4. This CDR3 contains 16 residues. CDR3 coding DNA: TGTGCCAGCAGCTCCGGACTAGCGGGAGCGACAGATACGCAGTATTTT. Protein product: CASSSGLAGATDTQYF.

V usage is TRBV29-1 and J usage is TRBJ2-2; unclear D gene. The CDR3 is 13 residues long. V lost 4 bases and J 0 bases, leaving 6 bases between the germline ends. CDR1 is SQVTM, CDR2 ANQGSEA, per germline. CDR3 bases: TGCAGCGTTGGCTACGCGAACACCGGGGAGCTGTTTTTT. Its translation is CSVGYANTGELFF.

This chain uses TRBV19 with TRBJ2-6; the match to TRBD1 covers 10 bases. V shed 4 bases, J shed 4 bases, and the junction held 7 bases outside the gene matches. This CDR3 is 17 amino acids long. From germline, CDR1 is LNHDA and CDR2 SQIVND (reference sequence). The CDR3, as DNA: TGTGCCAGTAGTAGTCGGGACAGGGGAGGCGGGGCCAACGTCCTGACTTTC. Encoded protein: CASSSRDRGGGANVLTF.

This chain connects TRBV5-1 to TRBJ2-2, with a tentative D call TRBD2 (5 bases). The CDR3 runs to 14 residues. V dropped 1 base and J dropped 7 bases, with 11 bases sitting between them. Germline V CDR1 and CDR2: SGHRS, YFSETQ. The CDR3 DNA is TGCGCCAGCAGCTTGCGTAGCGAGGGCGGGGAGCTGTTTTTT. It is translated as CASSLRSEGGELFF. The full variable domain, in which reference TRBV5-1 and TRBJ2-2 provide the parts outside the CDR3, is KAGVTQTPRYLIKTRGQQVTLSCSPISGHRSVSWYQQTPGQGLQFLFEYFSETQRNKGNFPGRFSGRQFSNSRSEMNVSTLELGDSALYLCASSLRSEGGELFFGEGSRLTVL.

The chain couples TRBV6-5 to TRBJ1-5; TRBD1 is a possible D gene (5 bases). In germline, CDR1 is MNHEY, CDR2 SVGAGI. V lost 2 bases to trimming and J lost 6 bases, with 8 bases between them. The CDR3 sequence is 13 residues long. The CDR3 DNA reads TGTGCCAGCAGTTACAGGGGAGGTCAGCCCCAGCATTTT. Translation: CASSYRGGQPQHF.

The chain employs TRBV10-2 and TRBJ1-1; D gene unclear. Deletions cut 6 bases from V and 0 bases from J, with 11 bases between. CDR3 length: 14 residues. In germline, CDR1 is WSHSY, CDR2 SAAADI. CDR3 sequence (DNA): TGCGCCAGCAGATTCGCAGGCGTGAACACTGAAGCTTTCTTT. Translating gives CASRFAGVNTEAFF.

The chain is built from TRBV18 and TRBJ2-1; D is perhaps TRBD2 (6 bases). Germline values: CDR1 KGHSH, CDR2 LQKENI. Trimming stripped 2 bases from V and 3 bases from J, with 14 bases between. The CDR3 length is 16 residues. As DNA, the CDR3 is TGTGCCAGCTCACCAAATTCGGGAGTTGGCTACAATGAGCAGTTCTTC. It encodes CASSPNSGVGYNEQFF.

Judged by abundance, this clone is medium-sized. The rearrangement links TRBV11-3 to TRBJ2-1; D perhaps matches TRBD2 (6 bases). Germline CDR1 SGHNT, CDR2 YENEEA. Trimming pared 7 bases from V and 7 bases from J, leaving 17 bases between. CDR3 length equals 14 residues. The CDR3 nucleotides are TGTGCCAGCACCCCCTCCGTGGAGGGAAATGAGCAGTTCTTC. Translation: CASTPSVEGNEQFF.

The chain carries TRBV5-5 and TRBJ2-7, with TRBD1 matching over 8 bases. The germline V gene has CDR1 SGHKS and CDR2 YYEKEE (reference sequence). The CDR3 is 13 amino acids. Trimming removed 3 bases from V and 3 bases from J; junction bases left unmatched: 2. CDR3 loop: CASSSGQGYEQYF. In DNA form, the CDR3 reads TGTGCCAGCAGCTCCGGACAGGGCTACGAGCAGTACTTC.